Presented here are 17 T cell receptor beta chains from one specimen sequenced in a study of response to subunit inactivated influenza vaccine. TCRdb fed the RT-PCR reads into MiXCR, producing one record per CDR3 protein. The top ten hold 13% of the sample, which has approximately 500,000 distinct CDR3 sequences, 10% to 15% seen once. Sequencing used PBMCs from blood, obtained about 40 days after vaccination. The receptors were sampled from a man aged 50 to 59 who received an inactivated influenza vaccine.

This clonotype was picked up a small number of times. The chain couples TRBV5-1 to TRBJ2-7, with TRBD1 identical over 8 bases. Looked up from germline, CDR1 is SGHRS and CDR2 is YFSETQ. The J segment lost 0 bases and the V segment lost 4 bases, leaving 6 bases of the junction unmatched. This CDR3 has 15 residues. The CDR3 loop is CASSAWDRSSYEQYF. CDR3 DNA sequence: TGCGCCAGCAGCGCCTGGGACAGGAGCTCCTACGAGCAGTACTTC.

This clonotype was observed a handful of times. The chain couples TRBV5-1 to TRBJ2-5, with 9 bases that match TRBD2. This CDR3 has 15 amino acids. The trim removed 2 bases at V and 5 bases at J, leaving 7 bases unmatched. The germline V gene encodes CDR1 SGHRS and CDR2 YFSETQ. The CDR3, as DNA: TGCGCCAGCAGCTTAACCGGGACTAGCACGGAGACCCAGTACTTC. The encoded protein is CASSLTGTSTETQYF.

The V and J genes are TRBV5-1 and TRBJ2-5; D tentatively fits TRBD1 or TRBD2 (5 bases each). CDR3 length: 14 residues. The germline gives CDR1 SGHRS, CDR2 YFSETQ. Trimming took off 4 bases at V and 4 bases at J, with 14 bases between the two ends. CDR3: CASSAGGSGETQYF. CDR3 nucleotide sequence: TGCGCCAGCAGCGCTGGGGGTTCGGGAGAGACCCAGTACTTC.

The sample holds a few counts of this clonotype. J is TRBJ2-2 and V is TRBV4-1; tentatively, D is TRBD1 or TRBD2 (6 bases each). CDR1 is MGHRA, CDR2 YSYEKL, per germline. The CDR3 sequence is 15 residues long. Trimming stripped 1 base from V and 5 bases from J, with 11 bases between. The CDR3 DNA is TGCGCCAGCAGCCAAGCCGGGGGCCGGACCGGGGAGCTGTTTTTT. This sequence encodes CASSQAGGRTGELFF.

The sample holds a few counts of this clonotype. Here the CDR3 DNA reads TGTGCCACCCGACTAGCGGGAGAGAGTGAGCAGTTCTTC. It translates to CATRLAGESEQFF. The gene calls are TRBV12-3 or TRBV12-4 and TRBJ2-1, with TRBD2 matching 12 bases. CDR3 length: 13 amino acids. Unmatched junction bases numbered 7, after V lost 10 bases and J lost 9 bases.

This clonotype turned up a few times. The chain is built from TRBV10-3 and TRBJ1-1; the D is unclear. Germline V gives CDR1 ENHRY, CDR2 SYGVKD. The CDR3 consists of 13 residues. V lost 5 bases, J lost 1 base, and 8 bases lay in between. This CDR3 reads CAISQAGNTEAFF. The CDR3 bases are TGTGCCATCAGTCAGGCGGGGAACACTGAAGCTTTCTTT.

This clonotype was seen a handful of times. The genes are TRBV6-5 and TRBJ2-2; the match to TRBD2 covers 7 bases. The CDR3 covers 15 residues. CDR1 and CDR2 from the germline V gene are MNHEY and SVGAGI. V was pared by 2 bases and J by 4 bases, with 4 bases of the junction left unmatched. The DNA for the CDR3 is TGTGCCAGCAGTTACCTTGGGGGGGGCACCGGGGAGCTGTTTTTT. It specifies CASSYLGGGTGELFF.

This clonotype has only a few counts. The V and J genes are TRBV4-2 and TRBJ2-2; 12 nucleotides match TRBD2. With V trimmed by 4 bases and J by 6 bases, 12 bases remained unmatched. This CDR3 has 18 residues. Germline lookup yields CDR1 LGHNA and CDR2 YNFKEQ. CDR3 sequence (DNA): TGTGCCAGCAGCCTTACCAGACTAGCGGGGGCCGCCGCCGGGGAGCTGTTTTTT. It codes for CASSLTRLAGAAAGELFF.

This clonotype was counted a few times. This chain joins TRBV12-3 or TRBV12-4 and TRBJ2-5, with 8 bases lining up with TRBD1. V was clipped by 6 bases and J by 4 bases; unmatched bases: 10. This CDR3 is built from 15 residues. CDR3 DNA sequence: TGTGCCAGCAGGGAAGGACAGGGTAGAGGAGAGACCCAGTACTTC. The encoded protein is CASREGQGRGETQYF.

A few counts support this clonotype. The V call is TRBV7-9, the J call TRBJ2-1; 11 nucleotides align to TRBD2. The CDR3 is made up of 16 amino acids. The V and J ends lost 1 base and 5 bases, in that order; junction bases with no gene match: 4. The germline V gene has CDR1 SEHNR and CDR2 FQNEAQ (reference sequence). The CDR3 DNA reads as TGTGCCAGCAGCTTAGGTAGCGGGGGGGCCAACAATGAGCAGTTCTTC. It yields the protein CASSLGSGGANNEQFF. Filled out from reference TRBV7-9 and TRBJ2-1, the complete variable domain reads DTGVSQNPRHKITKRGQNVTFRCDPISEHNRLYWYRQTLGQGPEFLTYFQNEAQLEKSRLLSDRFSAERPKGSFSTLEIQRTEQGDSAMYLCASSLGSGGANNEQFFGPGTRLTVL.

This clonotype was seen a handful of times. The chain combines TRBV4-3 with TRBJ2-1; D not certain. V dropped 4 bases and J dropped 1 base, with 14 bases sitting between them. CDR1 and CDR2 (germline): LGHNA, YSLEER. This CDR3 region has 16 residues. The CDR3 protein is CASSPRLGGSYNEQFF. The CDR3 DNA reads TGCGCCAGCAGCCCCCGACTGGGCGGATCCTACAATGAGCAGTTCTTC.

This clonotype was seen many times. The J gene is TRBJ2-7, the V gene TRBV6-1; 13 nucleotides line up with TRBD2. Trimming removed 5 bases from V and 5 bases from J; junction bases left unmatched: 9. This CDR3 spans 16 amino acids. Germline loops: CDR1 MNHNS, CDR2 SASEGT. CDR3 in amino acids: CASSLGGLAGRNEQYF. The CDR3, as DNA: TGTGCCAGCAGTCTTGGGGGACTAGCGGGGCGCAACGAGCAGTACTTC.

Points on this clonotype: A much larger clone lies one base from this, so it may be a read error. The chain is built from TRBV7-9 and TRBJ2-7; TRBD1 or TRBD2 may be the D gene (7 bases each). The germline gives CDR1 SEHNR, CDR2 FQNEAQ (reference sequence). V lost 4 bases to trimming and J lost 6 bases, with 22 bases between them. The CDR3 loop spans 16 amino acids. The DNA of the CDR3 is TGTGCCAGCAGCTCCCCAGCTGGGAGGGGGCGATGCGAGCAGTACTTC. Its translation: CASSSPAGRGRCEQYF.

V usage is TRBV19 and J usage is TRBJ2-2; the D call may be TRBD1 or TRBD2 (5 bases each). In germline, CDR1 is LNHDA, CDR2 SQIVND (reference sequence). V lost 3 bases and J 6 bases, leaving 11 bases between the germline ends. The CDR3 contains 14 residues. The CDR3 bases are TGTGCCAGTAGTATTTGGGGGTCCTCCGGGGAGCTGTTTTTT. Translation gives CASSIWGSSGELFF.

This clonotype was seen at least ten times. The chain uses TRBV5-6 and TRBJ2-7; no clear D gene. This CDR3 comprises 14 residues. The germline V gene has CDR1 SGHDT and CDR2 YYEEEE. The V end was cut by 4 bases, the J end by 2 bases, with 13 bases between. CDR3 residues: CASSEINIPYEQYF. CDR3 nucleotides: TGTGCCAGCAGCGAGATTAACATCCCCTACGAGCAGTACTTC.

The sample holds a few counts of this clonotype. V usage is TRBV27 and J usage is TRBJ2-2, with 9 nucleotides matching TRBD1. CDR3 length equals 15 residues. V lost 5 bases to trimming and J lost 5 bases; unmatched junction nucleotides: 6. The germline gives CDR1 MNHEY, CDR2 SMNVEV (reference sequence). The CDR3: CASSPGTGLTGELFF. CDR3 nucleotides: TGTGCCAGCAGTCCCGGGACAGGGCTAACCGGGGAGCTGTTTTTT.

In this sample, this clonotype turned up a few times. This rearrangement joins TRBV6-4 to TRBJ2-7; TRBD1 or TRBD2 may be the D gene (5 bases each). Trimming shortened V by 2 bases and J by 3 bases, and 14 bases separated the two germline ends. Per the germline V gene, CDR1 is MRHNA and CDR2 is SNTAGT. The CDR3 spans 15 residues. CDR3 coding DNA: TGTGCCAGCAGTGACCCCAGGGACCGGGACTACGAGCAGTACTTC. Amino acid sequence: CASSDPRDRDYEQYF.